This is a list of T cell receptor beta chains from one sample in a study of T cells in Graves' hyperthyroidism and ophthalmopathy. TCRdb re-derived calls from the multiplex PCR reads in MiXCR, one entry per CDR3 protein. The sample has about 600,000 distinct CDR3 sequences, more than 15% seen once; the top ten hold approximately 3.5%. Sequenced input: blood. The receptor set was obtained from a woman between 40 and 50 years old with Graves' ophthalmopathy. Each CDR3 is given with its conserved first and last residue. The order of the fields is CDR3 DNA, CDR3 protein, J gene, V gene, clone size, D gene. D genes are given only for firm matches. The size field is filled for only some rows; it gives once, few, many or a size class.

CDR3 DNA: TGTGCTAGTGGTTCACCCACCGGGGCGAACACCGGGGAGCTGTTTTTT
CDR3 protein: CASGSPTGANTGELFF
J gene: TRBJ2-2
V gene: TRBV12-5
clone size: NA
D gene: NA

CDR3 DNA: TGTGCCTGGAGTGGGCGCCCCAGCCCCTACAATGAGCAGTTCTTC
CDR3 protein: CAWSGRPSPYNEQFF
J gene: TRBJ2-1
V gene: TRBV30
clone size: NA
D gene: NA

CDR3 DNA: TGCAGTGCTAGTATGGCGGGGGGTCTAAGCACAGATACGCAGTATTTT
CDR3 protein: CSASMAGGLSTDTQYF
J gene: TRBJ2-3
V gene: TRBV20-1
clone size: NA
D gene: TRBD2

CDR3 DNA: TGTGCCTGGAGTGGACTAGCAGGTCCAGATACGCAGTATTTT
CDR3 protein: CAWSGLAGPDTQYF
J gene: TRBJ2-3
V gene: TRBV30
clone size: many
D gene: TRBD2

CDR3 DNA: TGTGCCAGCAGCTTAGATAGCGGTCGCATGAACACTGAAGCTTTCTTT
CDR3 protein: CASSLDSGRMNTEAFF
J gene: TRBJ1-1
V gene: TRBV11-2
clone size: once
D gene: NA

CDR3 DNA: TGCAGTGCCTTACGTAACAGGGGGGTGTCAGATACGCAGTATTTT
CDR3 protein: CSALRNRGVSDTQYF
J gene: TRBJ2-3
V gene: TRBV20-1
clone size: NA
D gene: TRBD1

CDR3 DNA: TGCGCCAGCAGCCGAGGGTGGGGAGATACGCAGTATTTT
CDR3 protein: CASSRGWGDTQYF
J gene: TRBJ2-3
V gene: TRBV5-1
clone size: few
D gene: NA

CDR3 DNA: TGCGCCAGCAGCTTGACGAGTAACACTGAAGCTTTCTTT
CDR3 protein: CASSLTSNTEAFF
J gene: TRBJ1-1
V gene: TRBV5-1
clone size: many
D gene: NA

CDR3 DNA: TGTGCCTGGAGTACCCCTCGGGCGGTCTCTGGAAACACCATATATTTT
CDR3 protein: CAWSTPRAVSGNTIYF
J gene: TRBJ1-3
V gene: TRBV30
clone size: many
D gene: NA

CDR3 DNA: TGTGCCAGCAAAAGGGACGGCCTGAACACTGAAGCTTTCTTT
CDR3 protein: CASKRDGLNTEAFF
J gene: TRBJ1-1
V gene: TRBV6-2/TRBV6-3
clone size: many
D gene: NA

CDR3 DNA: TGTGCCAGCGCCAAGACACTTGCAACTAATGAAAAACTGTTTTTT
CDR3 protein: CASAKTLATNEKLFF
J gene: TRBJ1-4
V gene: TRBV12-3/TRBV12-4
clone size: once
D gene: NA

CDR3 DNA: TGTGCCAGCAGCCATACGGGGACTGAAGCTTTCTTT
CDR3 protein: CASSHTGTEAFF
J gene: TRBJ1-1
V gene: TRBV3-1
clone size: many
D gene: NA

CDR3 DNA: TGTGCCAGCAGCCTGAACCTACTAGAGACAGATACGCAGTATTTT
CDR3 protein: CASSLNLLETDTQYF
J gene: TRBJ2-3
V gene: TRBV3-1
clone size: many
D gene: NA

CDR3 DNA: TGTGCCATCAGGGGGGCCGAGAACACTGAAGCTTTCTTT
CDR3 protein: CAIRGAENTEAFF
J gene: TRBJ1-1
V gene: TRBV10-3
clone size: NA
D gene: NA

CDR3 DNA: TGTGCCATCAGTGACCGGGACGGGTCCTACGAGCAGTACTTC
CDR3 protein: CAISDRDGSYEQYF
J gene: TRBJ2-7
V gene: TRBV10-3
clone size: few
D gene: NA

CDR3 DNA: TGCAGTGCTAGAGATCTCGCCCGGACGGACAAGGACGAGCAGTACTTC
CDR3 protein: CSARDLARTDKDEQYF
J gene: TRBJ2-7
V gene: TRBV20-1
clone size: NA
D gene: NA

CDR3 DNA: TGTGCCAGCAGCCAAGGACTTTTTACTGAAGCTTTCTTT
CDR3 protein: CASSQGLFTEAFF
J gene: TRBJ1-1
V gene: TRBV14
clone size: few
D gene: NA

CDR3 DNA: TGTGCCAGCAGCTTAGTTACCACTTCCTACGAGCAGTACTTC
CDR3 protein: CASSLVTTSYEQYF
J gene: TRBJ2-7
V gene: TRBV7-8
clone size: many
D gene: NA

CDR3 DNA: TGTGCCACCTTACGCCGGGACCATCAAATAGACTATGGCTACACCTTC
CDR3 protein: CATLRRDHQIDYGYTF
J gene: TRBJ1-2
V gene: TRBV6-1
clone size: few
D gene: NA

CDR3 DNA: TGTGCCAGCAGCCCACCGGGACTTCATGAGCAGTTCTTC
CDR3 protein: CASSPPGLHEQFF
J gene: TRBJ2-1
V gene: TRBV3-1
clone size: many
D gene: NA

CDR3 DNA: TGTGCCAGCAGCTTTACGGCCCGTAGATGGGATACGCAGTATTTT
CDR3 protein: CASSFTARRWDTQYF
J gene: TRBJ2-3
V gene: TRBV7-2
clone size: many
D gene: NA

CDR3 DNA: TGTGCCAGCACCACGGGAGTATTGAATGAGCAGTTCTTC
CDR3 protein: CASTTGVLNEQFF
J gene: TRBJ2-1
V gene: TRBV12-3/TRBV12-4
clone size: few
D gene: NA

CDR3 DNA: TGTGCCATCAGTGACGTGGGTGGGGCCTACGGCTACACCTTC
CDR3 protein: CAISDVGGAYGYTF
J gene: TRBJ1-2
V gene: TRBV10-3
clone size: many
D gene: NA